Shown below are 4 T cell receptor beta chains from a single sample sequenced in a study of blood T cell repertoires in COVID-19. Using immunoSEQ multiplex PCR, the repertoire was profiled, and TCRdb retains in-frame clones only, with some absent. Of about 100,000 clones listed, roughly nine tenths are singletons. The source material was peripheral blood. The receptors originated from a middle-aged man with active COVID-19.

The sample holds a few counts of this clone. The chain uses TRBV11-3 and TRBJ1-6; tentative D call: TRBD1 (6 bases). Germline V gene lookup returns CDR1 SGHNT and CDR2 YENEEA. The CDR3 runs 15 residues. The V end lost 5 bases, the J end lost 5 bases, and 13 bases lay between the germline ends. CDR3 residues: CASSEGQSHNSPLHF. The CDR3, as DNA: TGTGCCAGCAGCGAAGGACAGAGTCATAATTCACCCCTCCACTTT.

The chain couples TRBV6-6 to TRBJ2-7, with D possibly being TRBD1 (6 bases). Deletions cut 7 bases from V and 0 bases from J, with 13 bases between. Germline values: CDR1 MNHNY, CDR2 SVGAGI (reference sequence). This CDR3 is built from 14 residues. For the CDR3, the DNA is TGTGCCAGCAATCAACAGGGTAACTCCTACGAGCAGTACGTC. This codes for CASNQQGNSYEQYV.

This sequence joins TRBV27 and TRBJ1-5; D remains unclear. Germline V gives CDR1 MNHEY, CDR2 SMNVEV (reference sequence). Trimming cost V 7 bases and J 0 bases, with 13 bases left between them. This CDR3 is 15 amino acids long. The CDR3 DNA reads TGTGCCAGCAAGAGTTCGGGGATTAGCAATCAGCCCCAGCATTTT. As protein: CASKSSGISNQPQHF.

This clone was seen a single time. The V call is TRBV24-1, the J call TRBJ1-1, with D uncertain. This CDR3 has 13 amino acids. Germline V gene lookup returns CDR1 KGHDR and CDR2 SFDVKD. Trimming took 4 bases from V and 4 from J, leaving 9 bases between them. This chain's CDR3 is CATSDFRGTEAFF. The CDR3 coding sequence is TGTGCCACCAGTGACTTCCGAGGCACTGAAGCTTTCTTT.